This T cell receptor beta chain was retrieved from a study of T cells in Graves' hyperthyroidism and ophthalmopathy. It was RNA transcripts that yielded the amplified TCR beta CDR3 regions. The primer set for the first-round RT-PCR of the TCR CDR3 was HTBI. A single record per CDR3 protein comes from TCRdb applying MiXCR to the multiplex PCR reads. The sample gives about 520,000 distinct CDR3 sequences, 20% of which show up once; about a quarter is in the top ten. This clonotype was seen at least ten times. Per germline, CDR1 SGHVS and CDR2 FNYEAQ. CDR3 length equals 15 residues. Deletions cut 5 bases from V and 3 bases from J, with 17 bases between.

Sequencing was carried out using blood. V and J are TRBV7-6 and TRBJ2-7; maybe TRBD1 (6 bases). The sequence was collected from a man aged 18 to 29 with Graves' hyperthyroidism. The DNA for the CDR3 is TGTGCCAGCAGCCCAGGTCAGGGGCCGGACTACGAGCAGTACTTC. Encoded protein: CASSPGQGPDYEQYF. The variable domain in full, with the rest retrieved from reference TRBV7-6 and TRBJ2-7, is GAGVSQSPRYKVTKRGQDVALRCDPISGHVSLYWYRQALGQGPEFLTYFNYEAQQDKSGLPNDRFSAERPEGSISTLTIQRTEQRDSAMYRCASSPGQGPDYEQYFGPGTRLTVT.